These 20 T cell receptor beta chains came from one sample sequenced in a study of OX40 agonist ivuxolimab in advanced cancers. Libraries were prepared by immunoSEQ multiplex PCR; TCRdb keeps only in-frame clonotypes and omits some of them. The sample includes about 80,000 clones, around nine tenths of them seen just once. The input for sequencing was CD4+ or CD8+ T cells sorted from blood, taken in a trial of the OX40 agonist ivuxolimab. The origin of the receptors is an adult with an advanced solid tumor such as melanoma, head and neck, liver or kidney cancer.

CDR3 in amino acids: CASSQGTSGSADTQYF. The CDR3 region has the DNA TGCGCCAGCAGCCAGGGGACTAGCGGGAGTGCAGATACGCAGTATTTT. The chain uses TRBV4-3 and TRBJ2-3; 14 bases are a match to TRBD2. This CDR3 spans 16 amino acids. J was trimmed by 4 bases and V by 3 bases; bases with no gene match: 3. Germline V gene lookup returns CDR1 LGHNA and CDR2 YSLEER.

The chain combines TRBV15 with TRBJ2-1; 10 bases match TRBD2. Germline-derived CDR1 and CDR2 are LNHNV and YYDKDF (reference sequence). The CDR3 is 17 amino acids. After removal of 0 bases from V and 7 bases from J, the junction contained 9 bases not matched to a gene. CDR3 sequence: CATSRDLVTSGFNEQFF. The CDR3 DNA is TGTGCCACCAGCAGAGATCTTGTGACTAGCGGGTTTAATGAGCAGTTCTTC.

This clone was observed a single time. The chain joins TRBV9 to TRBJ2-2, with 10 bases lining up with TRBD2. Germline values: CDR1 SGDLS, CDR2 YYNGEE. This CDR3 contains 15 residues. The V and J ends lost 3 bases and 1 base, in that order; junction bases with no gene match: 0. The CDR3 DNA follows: TGTGCCAGCAGCGGGACTAGCGGGAACACCGGGGAGCTGTTTTTT. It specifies CASSGTSGNTGELFF.

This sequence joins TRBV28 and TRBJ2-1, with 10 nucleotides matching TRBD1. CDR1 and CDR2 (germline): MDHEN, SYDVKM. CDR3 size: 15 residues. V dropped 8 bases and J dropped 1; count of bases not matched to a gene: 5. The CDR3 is CASVGQGTSYNEQFF. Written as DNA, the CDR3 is TGTGCCAGCGTGGGACAGGGGACATCCTACAATGAGCAGTTCTTC.

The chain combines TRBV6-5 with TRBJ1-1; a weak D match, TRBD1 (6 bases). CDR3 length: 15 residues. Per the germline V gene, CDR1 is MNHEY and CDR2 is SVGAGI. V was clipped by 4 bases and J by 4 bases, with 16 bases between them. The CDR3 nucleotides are TGTGCCAGCAGTTCCGTCAGGGGTTGGGTCACTGAAGCTTTCTTT. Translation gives CASSSVRGWVTEAFF.

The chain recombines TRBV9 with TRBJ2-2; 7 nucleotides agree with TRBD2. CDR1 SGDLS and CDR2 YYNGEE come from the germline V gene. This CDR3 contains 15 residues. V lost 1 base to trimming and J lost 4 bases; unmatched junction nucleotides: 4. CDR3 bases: TGTGCCAGCAGCGTACCCGGGACTACCACCGGGGAGCTGTTTTTT. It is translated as CASSVPGTTTGELFF.

The CDR3 spells CASSLLGGPTYEQYF. The CDR3 DNA reads TGTGCCAGCAGTTTACTAGGGGGCCCCACCTACGAGCAGTACTTC. The V and J genes are TRBV28 and TRBJ2-7; TRBD1 matches 7 bases. V was clipped by 2 bases and J by 2 bases; unmatched bases: 6. Germline V gene lookup returns CDR1 MDHEN and CDR2 SYDVKM. The CDR3 length is 15 residues.

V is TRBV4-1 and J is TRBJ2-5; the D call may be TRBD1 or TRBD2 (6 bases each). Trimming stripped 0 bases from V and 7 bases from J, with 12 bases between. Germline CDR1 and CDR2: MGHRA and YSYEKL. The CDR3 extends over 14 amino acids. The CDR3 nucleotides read TGCGCCAGCAGCCAAGATCCCGGGGGCGCGACCCAGTACTTC. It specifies CASSQDPGGATQYF.

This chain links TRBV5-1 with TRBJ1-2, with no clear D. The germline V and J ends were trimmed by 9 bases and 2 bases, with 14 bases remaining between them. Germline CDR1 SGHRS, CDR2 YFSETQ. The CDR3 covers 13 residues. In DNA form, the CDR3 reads TGCGCCACCAAGCCGGGAATCAACTATGGCTACACCTTC. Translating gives CATKPGINYGYTF.

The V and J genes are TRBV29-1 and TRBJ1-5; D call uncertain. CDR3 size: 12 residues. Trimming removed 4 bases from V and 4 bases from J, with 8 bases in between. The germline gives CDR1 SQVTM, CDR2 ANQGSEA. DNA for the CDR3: TGCAGCGTTGGAGTTGGTAATCAGCCCCAGCATTTT. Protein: CSVGVGNQPQHF.

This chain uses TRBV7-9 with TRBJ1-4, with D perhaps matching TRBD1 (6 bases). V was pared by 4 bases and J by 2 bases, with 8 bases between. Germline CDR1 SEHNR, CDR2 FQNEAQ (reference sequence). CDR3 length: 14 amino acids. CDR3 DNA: TGTGCCAGCAGCTACAGGGAGACTAATGAAAAACTGTTTTTT. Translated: CASSYRETNEKLFF.

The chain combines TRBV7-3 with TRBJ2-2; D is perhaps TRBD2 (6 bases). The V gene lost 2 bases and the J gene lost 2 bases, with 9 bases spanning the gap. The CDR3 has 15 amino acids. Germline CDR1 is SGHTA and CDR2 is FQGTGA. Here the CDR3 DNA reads TGTGCCAGCAGCTTAGGCGGGATTAACACCGGGGAGCTGTTTTTT. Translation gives CASSLGGINTGELFF.

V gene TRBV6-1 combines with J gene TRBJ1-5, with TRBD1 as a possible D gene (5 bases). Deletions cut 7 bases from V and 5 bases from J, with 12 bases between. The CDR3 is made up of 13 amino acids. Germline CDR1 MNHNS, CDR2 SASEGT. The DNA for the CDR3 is TGTGCCAGCATGATGGGGCGACATCAGCCCCAGCATTTT. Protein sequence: CASMMGRHQPQHF.

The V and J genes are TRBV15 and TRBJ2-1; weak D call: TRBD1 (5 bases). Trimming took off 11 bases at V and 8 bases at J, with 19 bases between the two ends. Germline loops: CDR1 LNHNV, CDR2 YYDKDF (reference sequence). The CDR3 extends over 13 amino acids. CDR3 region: CASSDAGKDEQFF. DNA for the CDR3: TGTGCCTCATCCGACGCAGGGAAAGATGAGCAGTTCTTC.

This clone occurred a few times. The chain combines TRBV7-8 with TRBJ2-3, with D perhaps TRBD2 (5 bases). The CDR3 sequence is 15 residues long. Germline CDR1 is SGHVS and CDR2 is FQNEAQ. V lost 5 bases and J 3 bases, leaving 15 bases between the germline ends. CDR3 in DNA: TGTGCCAGCAGCCCGACCGGACTCTGGACAGATACGCAGTATTTT. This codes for CASSPTGLWTDTQYF.

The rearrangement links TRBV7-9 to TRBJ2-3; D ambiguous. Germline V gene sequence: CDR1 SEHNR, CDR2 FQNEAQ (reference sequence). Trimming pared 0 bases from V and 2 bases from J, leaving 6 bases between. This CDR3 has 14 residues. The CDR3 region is CASSLARNTDTQYF. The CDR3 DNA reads TGTGCCAGCAGCTTAGCACGCAACACAGATACGCAGTATTTT.

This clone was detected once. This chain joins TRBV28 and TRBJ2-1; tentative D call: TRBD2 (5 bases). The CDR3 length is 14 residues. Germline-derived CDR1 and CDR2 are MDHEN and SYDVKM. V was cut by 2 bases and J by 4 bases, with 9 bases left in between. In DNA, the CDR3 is TGTGCCAGCAGTTTAACGGGAAGTTACAATGAGCAGTTCTTC. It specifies CASSLTGSYNEQFF.

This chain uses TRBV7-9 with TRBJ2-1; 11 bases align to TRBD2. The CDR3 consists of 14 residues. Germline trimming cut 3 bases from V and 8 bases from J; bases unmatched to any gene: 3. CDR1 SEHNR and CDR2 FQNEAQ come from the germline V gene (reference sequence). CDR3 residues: CASSFTSGSYEQFF. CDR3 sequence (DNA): TGTGCCAGCAGCTTTACTAGCGGGAGCTATGAGCAGTTCTTC.

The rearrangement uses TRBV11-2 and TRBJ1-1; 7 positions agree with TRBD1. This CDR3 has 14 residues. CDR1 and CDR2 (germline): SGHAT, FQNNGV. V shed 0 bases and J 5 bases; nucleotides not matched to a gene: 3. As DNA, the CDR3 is TGTGCCAGCAGCTTAGACAGGGGGGGAACTGAAGCTTTCTTT. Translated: CASSLDRGGTEAFF.

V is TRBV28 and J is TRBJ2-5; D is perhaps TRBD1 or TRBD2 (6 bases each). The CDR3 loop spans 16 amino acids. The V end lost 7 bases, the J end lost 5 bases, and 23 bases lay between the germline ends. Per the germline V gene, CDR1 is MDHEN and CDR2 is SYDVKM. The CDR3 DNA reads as TGTGCCAGCACCGCACGGATAGGGGGGAACGTGGAGACCCAGTACTTC. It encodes CASTARIGGNVETQYF.